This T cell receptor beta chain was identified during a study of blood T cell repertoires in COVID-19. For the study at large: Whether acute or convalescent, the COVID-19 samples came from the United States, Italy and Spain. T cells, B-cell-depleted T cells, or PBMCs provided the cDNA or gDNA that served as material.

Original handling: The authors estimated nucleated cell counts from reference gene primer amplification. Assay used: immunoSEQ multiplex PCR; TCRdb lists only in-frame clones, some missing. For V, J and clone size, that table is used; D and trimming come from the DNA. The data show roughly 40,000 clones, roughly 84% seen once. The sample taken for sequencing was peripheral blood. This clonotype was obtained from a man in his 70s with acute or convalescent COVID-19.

In DNA form, the CDR3 reads TGTGCCAGCAACGACGGGACTTACACCTCGTCCCTCCACTTT. Translation: CASNDGTYTSSLHF. The chain is built from TRBV7-2 and TRBJ1-6; D might be TRBD1 (5 bases). The CDR3 extends over 14 amino acids. Germline CDR1 is SGHTA and CDR2 is FQGNSA. V was cut by 7 bases and J by 14 bases, with 21 bases left in between.